The 3 T cell receptor beta chains in this list originate from one sample, sequenced in a study of neurological immune-mediated disorders. TCRdb re-called the 5' RACE reads through MiXCR, storing one row per CDR3 protein. The data hold about 74,000 distinct CDR3 sequences, with 5.2% observed a single time. Sequencing input: PBMCs. The receptor set was obtained from a man aged 18 to 30 with multiple sclerosis.

This clonotype was found many times. Here the CDR3 DNA reads TGTGCCATCACCCCCTCGGGGGGGAGCGGGGGAACCTACGAGCAGTACTTC. Amino acids: CAITPSGGSGGTYEQYF. The chain couples TRBV10-3 to TRBJ2-7; the match to TRBD2 covers 8 bases. The CDR3 consists of 17 residues. Germline V gene sequence: CDR1 ENHRY, CDR2 SYGVKD. Germline trimming cut 7 bases from V and 2 bases from J; bases unmatched to any gene: 16.

At least ten counts were recorded for this clonotype. The gene calls are TRBV12-3 or TRBV12-4 and TRBJ1-1, with TRBD1 matching over 7 bases. This CDR3 comprises 13 residues. V was pared by 6 bases and J by 5 bases, with 6 bases of the junction left unmatched. The CDR3 DNA sequence: TGTGCCAGCAGCTTCAGGGGGGGGACTGAAGCTTTCTTT. Its protein product is CASSFRGGTEAFF.

The table lists this clonotype with many counts. The chain combines TRBV5-5 with TRBJ2-1; 8 positions match TRBD1. Germline CDR1 is SGHKS and CDR2 is YYEKEE (reference sequence). The CDR3 runs 17 residues. V lost 3 bases, J lost 3 bases, and 11 bases stayed unmatched. CDR3 residues: CASSYQPTGARYNEQFF. The CDR3 DNA is TGTGCCAGCAGCTACCAACCGACAGGGGCTCGCTACAATGAGCAGTTCTTC.